One T cell receptor beta chain is described in this entry. Its antigen is unknown. The data derive from a study of CD4+ T cells in melanoma. Points from the study as a whole: CD8+ T cell, macrophage and B cell function reportedly correlated with neoantigen-specific CD4+ T cells. In melanoma, neoantigen-specific CD4+ T cells reportedly differed in differentiation state.

This CDR3 spans 14 amino acids. The germline gives CDR1 MGHDK, CDR2 SYGVNS. With V trimmed by 6 bases and J by 11 bases, 14 bases remained unmatched. Only in-frame clones appear in the TCRdb table, and some are missing; sequencing was by immunoSEQ multiplex PCR. Counted here are about 50,000 clones, roughly 89% occurring once; the ten biggest clones make up over 9.5%. This receptor was taken from a human donor with melanoma. The chain couples TRBV25-1 to TRBJ1-1, with TRBD1 matching 8 bases. Sequenced sample: peripheral blood. This CDR3 reads CASRPGGAGWGAFF. The CDR3 coding sequence is TGTGCCAGCAGACCAGGGGGCGCCGGTTGGGGCGCTTTCTTT.